Listed below are T cell receptor beta chains from one sample, sequenced in a study of T cell responses to AZD1222 COVID-19 vaccine. Profiled with immunoSEQ multiplex PCR; TCRdb holds only in-frame clones, not every one. The sample includes under 200,000 clones, about 91% seen only once; the top ten take about 4.5%. The starting material was peripheral blood, obtained on day 0 of MenACWY control vaccination. These receptors all come from an adult in good health. Both conserved end residues are part of each CDR3. The D gene is left open where the match is weak. For some rows the clone size is stated as once, few or many, or as a class when expanded; others skip it.

TRBD1	TRBV10-3	TRBJ1-1	-	TGTGCCATCACCTTGGACAGGGATTACACTGAAGCTTTCTTT	CAITLDRDYTEAFF
-	TRBV5-1	TRBJ1-4	-	TGCGCCAGCAGCTTGGGGCAGCCGATGGCTAATGAAAAACTGTTTTTT	CASSLGQPMANEKLFF
-	TRBV6-5	TRBJ1-2	-	TGTGCCAGCAGGATCACCGGACATCTTAACTATGGCTACACCTTC	CASRITGHLNYGYTF
-	TRBV9	TRBJ1-5	-	TGTGCCAGCAGCGTAGGGGCAGATAGCAATCAGCCCCAGCATTTT	CASSVGADSNQPQHF
-	TRBV6-6	TRBJ1-2	once	TGTGCCAGCAGTTTGACAGAAAACTATGGCTACACCTTC	CASSLTENYGYTF
TRBD1	TRBV6-6	TRBJ2-1	-	TGTGCCAGCAGTTACGGGGACAGGTCCTACAATGAGCAGTTCTTC	CASSYGDRSYNEQFF
-	TRBV2	TRBJ1-2	-	TGTGCCAGCCTGAGGGCGCTTAACCCGTATGGCTACACCTTC	CASLRALNPYGYTF
-	TRBV5-1	TRBJ1-1	-	TGCGCCAGCAGCTTGGGGGGCGCCGGCACTGAAGCTTTCTTT	CASSLGGAGTEAFF
TRBD1	TRBV5-1	TRBJ1-6	-	TGCGCCAGCAGCATGGACAGGGTTAAGGGTTCACCCCTCCACTTT	CASSMDRVKGSPLHF
-	TRBV19	TRBJ1-1	-	TGTGCCAGTAGTGCGGGCGGGGACACTGAAGCTTTCTTT	CASSAGGDTEAFF
TRBD1	TRBV18	TRBJ1-3	-	TGTGCCAGCTCACCTTCGCAGGGGGTATCTGGAAACACCATATATTTT	CASSPSQGVSGNTIYF
-	TRBV25-1	TRBJ1-1	-	TGTGCCAGCAGTGAATACGAGGGGACGGACACTGAAGCTTTCTTT	CASSEYEGTDTEAFF
TRBD2	TRBV9	TRBJ2-2	once	TGTGCCAGCAGCGTAGAGGCGGGAGGGCCGGCAGGGGAGCTGTTTTTT	CASSVEAGGPAGELFF
-	TRBV30	TRBJ1-5	-	TGTGCCTGGAGTCTAAGAGAAGATCAGCCCCAGCATTTT	CAWSLREDQPQHF
-	TRBV6-2/TRBV6-3	TRBJ2-7	few	TGTGCCAGCAGTTACCGAGGAGTGGGAACCTACGAGCAGTACTTC	CASSYRGVGTYEQYF
-	TRBV9	TRBJ2-7	-	TGTGCCAGCAGCGTAGAAGTCTCCGGGCTCAAGAACGAGCAGTACTTC	CASSVEVSGLKNEQYF
TRBD1	TRBV18	TRBJ2-1	-	TGTGCCAGCTCACCAGACAGGGACGATGAGCAGTTCTTC	CASSPDRDDEQFF
-	TRBV6-5	TRBJ1-2	-	TGTGCCACCGTGAGGGAGCGGGGCACCTATGGCTACACCTTC	CATVRERGTYGYTF
TRBD2	TRBV10-3	TRBJ2-3	-	TGTGCCATCAGCCAGTCCTTAGGAGCGGGAGGGACAGATACGCAGTATTTT	CAISQSLGAGGTDTQYF
-	TRBV19	TRBJ2-7	-	TGTGCCAGTACCAATCAGGGGACGGGTTCCTACGAGCAGTACTTC	CASTNQGTGSYEQYF
-	TRBV12-3/TRBV12-4	TRBJ1-5	-	TGTGCCAGCAGGGCAGGGCAAGGACAGCCCCAGCATTTT	CASRAGQGQPQHF
TRBD2	TRBV4-1	TRBJ2-1	-	TGCGCCAGCAGCCAATTCGCTAGCGGGAGGACCTACAATGAGCAGTTCTTC	CASSQFASGRTYNEQFF
TRBD1	TRBV6-5	TRBJ2-5	-	TGTGCCAGCAGTTACTCTCGACAGGGAGAGACCCAGTACTTC	CASSYSRQGETQYF
-	TRBV4-2	TRBJ1-3	-	TGTGCCAGCAGCCAAGACCCGAAAACTGGAAACACCATATATTTT	CASSQDPKTGNTIYF
-	TRBV4-3	TRBJ1-4	-	TGCGCCAGCAGCCAAGATGAAAGGGCTGAAAAACTGTTTTTT	CASSQDERAEKLFF
-	TRBV29-1	TRBJ1-5	-	TGCAGCGTTGAAGTCAGACGGGATCAGCCCCAGCATTTT	CSVEVRRDQPQHF
-	TRBV13	TRBJ1-2	-	TGTGCCAGCAGCTTAGGCCGAGGGAGTGGCTACACCTTC	CASSLGRGSGYTF
-	TRBV27	TRBJ1-1	-	TGTGCCAGCAGTTTATCGTATGGGGGGCGGACTGAAGCTTTCTTT	CASSLSYGGRTEAFF
-	TRBV5-1	TRBJ2-7	-	TGCGCCAGCAGCTTGGCCGCGGACTACGAGCAGTACTTC	CASSLAADYEQYF
-	TRBV19	TRBJ1-2	-	TGTGCCAGTAGTCCGGACTCTCTCTATGGCTACACCTTC	CASSPDSLYGYTF
TRBD2	TRBV27	TRBJ2-7	-	TGTGCCAGCAGTTTATATCGGGGGGGATACGAGCAGTACTTC	CASSLYRGGYEQYF
TRBD1	TRBV25-1	TRBJ1-2	-	TGTGCCAGCAGCCTCGGACAGGTCTACGGCTACACCTTC	CASSLGQVYGYTF
TRBD1	TRBV7-6	TRBJ2-7	-	TGTGCCAGCAGCTTTGACCGGGACAGGGGCTACCACGAGCAGTACTTC	CASSFDRDRGYHEQYF
-	TRBV7-7	TRBJ1-6	-	TGTGCTAGCATACCGCAACGGGGTTCGCCCCTCCACTTT	CASIPQRGSPLHF
TRBD1	TRBV19	TRBJ1-1	few	TGTGCCAGTAGTATCAGGGGGGATGGGAACACTGAAGCTTTCTTT	CASSIRGDGNTEAFF
-	TRBV30	TRBJ1-1	-	TGTGCCTGGAAATTACAGAACACTGAAGCTTTCTTT	CAWKLQNTEAFF
-	TRBV5-8	TRBJ1-1	-	TGTGCCAGCAGTCGCCTGGGGTTCGGAATGAACACTGAAGCTTTCTTT	CASSRLGFGMNTEAFF
TRBD1	TRBV19	TRBJ1-2	-	TGTGCCAGTGGGACAGGGGGAGGTCGTAACTATGGCTACACCTTC	CASGTGGGRNYGYTF
TRBD1	TRBV11-2	TRBJ1-2	-	TGTGCCAGCAGCTTAGCCGGGACAGTTATTCATGGCTACACCTTC	CASSLAGTVIHGYTF
-	TRBV19	TRBJ1-1	-	TGTGCCAGTAGTATTTCCAACCTGGGCACTGAAGCTTTCTTT	CASSISNLGTEAFF
-	TRBV9	TRBJ2-7	-	TGTGCCAGCAGCGCAGAAGATGGGAGGAGCTCCTACGAGCAGTACTTC	CASSAEDGRSSYEQYF
-	TRBV9	TRBJ1-2	-	TGTGCCAGCAGCGTAGGGGGGGGCCCTGGTGGCTACACCTTC	CASSVGGGPGGYTF
TRBD2	TRBV7-3	TRBJ2-2	-	TGTGCCAGCAGCTTAAACCCCAGCGGGATCGACACCGGGGAGCTGTTTTTT	CASSLNPSGIDTGELFF
TRBD1	TRBV7-8	TRBJ1-4	-	TGTGCCAGCAGCCCGGGCCATCAGGGGGCAGGTGAAAAACTGTTTTTT	CASSPGHQGAGEKLFF
TRBD2	TRBV7-6	TRBJ2-1	-	TGTGCCAGCAGCTTAGACGGGGGAGGGAGGAATGAGCAGTTCTTC	CASSLDGGGRNEQFF
TRBD1	TRBV9	TRBJ1-5	-	TGTGCCAGCAGCGCCGGGACAGTTAGCAATCAGCCCCAGCATTTT	CASSAGTVSNQPQHF
-	TRBV2	TRBJ1-6	-	TGTGCCAGCAGTGTCGGAGGGACCGTCGGATCACCCCTCCACTTT	CASSVGGTVGSPLHF
-	TRBV6-5	TRBJ2-5	-	TGTGCCAGCAAGGAGGGGTCGGAGACCCAGTACTTC	CASKEGSETQYF
-	TRBV7-9	TRBJ2-2	-	TGTGCCAGCTGGATGGGCGGGAACACCGGGGAGCTGTTTTTT	CASWMGGNTGELFF
TRBD1	TRBV6-2/TRBV6-3	TRBJ2-3	-	TGTGCCAGCATCCCGGACAGGGGAGGGGGAGATACGCAGTATTTT	CASIPDRGGGDTQYF
-	TRBV3-1/TRBV3-2	TRBJ1-2	-	TGTGCCAGCAGCCAAGACAGGGTTGGCTACACCTTC	CASSQDRVGYTF
-	TRBV19	TRBJ2-5	-	TGTGCCAGTAGTCCCGGGGTTCAAGAGACCCAGTACTTC	CASSPGVQETQYF
TRBD2	TRBV5-1	TRBJ2-7	-	TGCGCCAGCAGCCCTAGCGGGAGGGCCTACGAGCAGTACTTC	CASSPSGRAYEQYF
TRBD1	TRBV7-2	TRBJ1-5	-	TGTGCCAGCAGCTTAGAGGGGGCCGGCGGTAGCAATCAGCCCCAGCATTTT	CASSLEGAGGSNQPQHF
-	TRBV7-2	TRBJ2-1	-	TGTGCCAGCAGCTTAATCCTTTCTGAGCAGTTCTTC	CASSLILSEQFF